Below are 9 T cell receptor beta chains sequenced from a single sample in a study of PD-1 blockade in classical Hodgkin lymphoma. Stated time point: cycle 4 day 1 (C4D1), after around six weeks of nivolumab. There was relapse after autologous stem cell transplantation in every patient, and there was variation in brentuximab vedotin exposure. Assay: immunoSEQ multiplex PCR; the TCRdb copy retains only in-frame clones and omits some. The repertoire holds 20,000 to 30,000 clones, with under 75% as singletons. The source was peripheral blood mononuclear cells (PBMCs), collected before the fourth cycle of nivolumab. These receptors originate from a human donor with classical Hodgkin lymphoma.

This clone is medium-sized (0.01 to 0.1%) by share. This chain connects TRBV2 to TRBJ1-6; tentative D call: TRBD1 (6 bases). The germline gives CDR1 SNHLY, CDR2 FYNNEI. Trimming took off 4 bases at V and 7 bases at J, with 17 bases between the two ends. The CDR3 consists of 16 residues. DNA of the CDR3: TGTGCCAGCAGTGGGGGGGCGAGGAGAACGAATTCACCCCTCCACTTT. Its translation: CASSGGARRTNSPLHF.

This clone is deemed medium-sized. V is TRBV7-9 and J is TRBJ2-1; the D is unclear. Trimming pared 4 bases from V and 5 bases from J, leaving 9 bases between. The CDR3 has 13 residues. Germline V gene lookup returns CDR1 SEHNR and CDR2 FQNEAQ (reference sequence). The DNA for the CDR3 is TGTGCCAGCAGCTGGTCTCTGGACAATGAGCAGTTCTTC. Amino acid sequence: CASSWSLDNEQFF.

The CDR3 reads CASSWTSGGYNEQFF. In DNA, the CDR3 is TGTGCCAGCAGCTGGACTAGCGGGGGGTACAATGAGCAGTTCTTC. The V and J genes are TRBV27 and TRBJ2-1; 14 bases map to TRBD2. The CDR3 is made up of 15 amino acids. With V trimmed by 6 bases and J by 4 bases, 2 bases remained unmatched. Germline V gives CDR1 MNHEY, CDR2 SMNVEV (reference sequence).

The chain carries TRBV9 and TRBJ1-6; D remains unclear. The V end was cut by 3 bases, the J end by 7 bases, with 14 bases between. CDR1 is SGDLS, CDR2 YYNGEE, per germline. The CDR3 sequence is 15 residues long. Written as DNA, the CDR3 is TGTGCCAGCAGCGGCGCCGGACTTTCCAATTCACCCCTCCACTTT. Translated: CASSGAGLSNSPLHF.

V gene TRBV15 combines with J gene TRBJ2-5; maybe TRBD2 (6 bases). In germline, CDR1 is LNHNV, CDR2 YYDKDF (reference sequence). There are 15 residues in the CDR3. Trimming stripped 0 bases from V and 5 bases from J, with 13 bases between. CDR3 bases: TGTGCCACCAGCAGAGATAGGGTTCGGGGGGAGACCCAGTACTTC. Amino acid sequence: CATSRDRVRGETQYF.

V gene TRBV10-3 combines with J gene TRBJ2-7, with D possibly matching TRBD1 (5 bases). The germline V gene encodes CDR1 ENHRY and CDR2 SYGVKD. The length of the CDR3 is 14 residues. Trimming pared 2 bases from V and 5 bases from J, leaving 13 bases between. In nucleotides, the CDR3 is TGTGCCATCAGTGAGAGGGGCAGCAGGGACGAGCAGTACTTC. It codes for CAISERGSRDEQYF.

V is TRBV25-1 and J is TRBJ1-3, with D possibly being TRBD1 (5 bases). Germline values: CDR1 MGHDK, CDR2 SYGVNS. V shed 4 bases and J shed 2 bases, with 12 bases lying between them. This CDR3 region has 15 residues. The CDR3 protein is CASSALGTAGNTIYF. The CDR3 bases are TGTGCCAGCAGTGCTCTCGGGACGGCTGGAAACACCATATATTTT. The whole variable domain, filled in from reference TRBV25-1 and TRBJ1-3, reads EADIYQTPRYLVIGTGKKITLECSQTMGHDKMYWYQQDPGMELHLIHYSYGVNSTEKGDLSSESTVSRIRTEHFPLTLESARPSHTSQYLCASSALGTAGNTIYFGEGSWLTVV.

This chain's CDR3 is CASSFGGGYGYTF. Here the CDR3 DNA reads TGTGCCAGCAGTTTTGGCGGGGGCTATGGCTACACCTTC. V and J are TRBV28 and TRBJ1-2, with D perhaps TRBD1 (5 bases). Per the germline V gene, CDR1 is MDHEN and CDR2 is SYDVKM. The V gene lost 3 bases and the J gene lost 4 bases, with 9 bases spanning the gap. The CDR3 is 13 residues long.

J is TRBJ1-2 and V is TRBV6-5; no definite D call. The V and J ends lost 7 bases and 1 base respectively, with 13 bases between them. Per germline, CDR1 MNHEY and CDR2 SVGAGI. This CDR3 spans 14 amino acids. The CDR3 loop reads CASTNPTFNYGYTF. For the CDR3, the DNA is TGTGCCAGCACCAACCCGACCTTTAACTATGGCTACACCTTC.